Listed here is a single T cell receptor beta chain. What it recognizes is unknown. TCRdb processed the reads anew with MiXCR; each CDR3 protein has one entry. The sample shows approximately 260,000 distinct CDR3 sequences, over 15% of them seen only once. V was trimmed by 5 bases and J by 5 bases, leaving 18 bases between them. The CDR3 has 15 amino acids. Per germline, CDR1 LNHDA and CDR2 SQIVND (reference sequence). The entry originates in a study of T cell repertoires in cytomegalovirus infection. Whole-study context: Indications of both CMV infection and matching HLA type were provided by public TCR beta signatures. Study outcomes and limitations: CMV-specific TCR beta clonotypes restricted by HLA-C were the ones dominating the ex vivo response.

The chain recombines TRBV19 with TRBJ1-2; weak D call: TRBD1 (6 bases). This clonotype was obtained from a human donor in good health (CMV status not recorded). Some clones in this sample may be carry-over from other donors' samples. Sequences were obtained from CD8+ T cells from PBMCs. This chain's CDR3 is CASSPSLSGAYGYTF. DNA for the CDR3: TGTGCCAGTAGTCCCTCATTATCGGGGGCATATGGCTACACCTTC. The full variable domain, rest sourced from reference TRBV19 and TRBJ1-2, is DGGITQSPKYLFRKEGQNVTLSCEQNLNHDAMYWYRQDPGQGLRLIYYSQIVNDFQKGDIAEGYSVSREKKESFPLTVTSAQKNPTAFYLCASSPSLSGAYGYTFGSGTRLTVV.